This TCR beta chain originates from a study of post-analysis software for immune sequencing data. Tagging with unique molecular identifiers was a feature of the TCR beta cDNA libraries. With about 1 to 11 million T cells as the source, some 500,000 cDNA molecules resulted. A single record per CDR3 protein comes from TCRdb applying MiXCR to the PCR reads. The data hold 750,000 to 900,000 distinct CDR3 sequences, with around 45% observed a single time. Notes on this clonotype: What it binds is unknown.

CDR1 and CDR2 (germline): SGHRS, YFSETQ. Deletions cut 1 base from V and 3 bases from J, with 13 bases between. This CDR3 region has 15 residues. General study findings and limits: Relative to controls, patients had five TRBV segments at higher frequency, with TRBV5-6, TRBV5-1 and TRBV20-1 among these. Controls showed significantly higher normalized Chao1 diversity than did multiple sclerosis patients. Batch-mates among the samples co-clustered strongly by F measure.

Sequencing was performed on blood. This TCR came from a girl under 18 with multiple sclerosis. V gene TRBV5-1 combines with J gene TRBJ2-5, with a weak D call TRBD2 (5 bases). CDR3 in amino acids: CASSLRGYGEETQYF. The CDR3, as DNA: TGCGCCAGCAGCTTGCGAGGGTACGGGGAAGAGACCCAGTACTTC.